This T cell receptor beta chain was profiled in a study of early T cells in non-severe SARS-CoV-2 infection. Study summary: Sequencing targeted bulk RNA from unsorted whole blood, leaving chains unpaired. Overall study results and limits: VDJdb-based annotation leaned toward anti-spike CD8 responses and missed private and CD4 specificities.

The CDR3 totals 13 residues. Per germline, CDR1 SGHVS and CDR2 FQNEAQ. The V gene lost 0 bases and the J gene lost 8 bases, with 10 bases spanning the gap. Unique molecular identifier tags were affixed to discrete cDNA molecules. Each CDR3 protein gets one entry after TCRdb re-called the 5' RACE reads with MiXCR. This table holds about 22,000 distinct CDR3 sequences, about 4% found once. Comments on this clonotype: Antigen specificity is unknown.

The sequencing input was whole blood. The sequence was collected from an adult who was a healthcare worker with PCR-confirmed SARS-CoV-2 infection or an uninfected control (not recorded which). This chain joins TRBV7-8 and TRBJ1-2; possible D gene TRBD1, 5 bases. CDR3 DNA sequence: TGTGCCAGCAGCTTAGCTGGGCAGGGCGGCTACACCTTC. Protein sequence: CASSLAGQGGYTF. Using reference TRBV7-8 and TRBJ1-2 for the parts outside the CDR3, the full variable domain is GAGVSQSPRYKVAKRGQDVALRCDPISGHVSLFWYQQALGQGPEFLTYFQNEAQLDKSGLPSDRFFAERPEGSVSTLKIQRTQQEDSAVYLCASSLAGQGGYTFGSGTRLTVV.